The present TCR beta chain was sequenced within a study of blood T cell repertoires in COVID-19. J was trimmed by 2 bases and V by 5 bases; bases with no gene match: 5. CDR1 and CDR2 (germline): SGHTA, FQGNSA. The CDR3 runs 14 residues. In the original workflow: Reference gene primer amplification gave nucleated cell count estimates. Measured with immunoSEQ multiplex PCR; TCRdb has only the in-frame clones, and not every one. The V and J calls and clone size come from that table; D and trimming were worked out from the DNA. The table has roughly 200,000 clones, 70% to 90% seen once. The chain couples TRBV7-2 to TRBJ1-1, with 7 bases matching TRBD1. The TCR comes from a woman of 80 years or more with acute or convalescent COVID-19. Sequencing was performed on peripheral blood. CDR3 loop: CASSLGQFNTEAFF. The CDR3 DNA reads as TGTGCCAGCAGCCTGGGACAGTTCAACACTGAAGCTTTCTTT.